The 30 T cell receptor beta chains below all came from one sample that was sequenced in a study of T cells in Graves' hyperthyroidism and ophthalmopathy. The investigators amplified TCR beta CDR3 regions from RNA transcripts. Initially, a first-round RT-PCR of the TCR CDR3 employed the HTBI primer set. TCRdb called the multiplex PCR reads again in MiXCR, with one record for every CDR3 protein. The data hold fewer than 350,000 distinct CDR3 sequences, with 15% to 20% observed a single time. Sequenced material: blood. These receptor sequences come from a woman aged 40 to 50 with Graves' ophthalmopathy.

This clonotype was seen repeatedly, ten times or more. The chain combines TRBV7-2 with TRBJ2-5; TRBD1 aligns across 7 bases. The trim removed 5 bases at V and 5 bases at J, leaving 8 bases unmatched. The germline V gene has CDR1 SGHTA and CDR2 FQGNSA. This CDR3 is built from 14 residues. This CDR3 is CASSLQTGAETQYF. The CDR3 nucleotides read TGTGCCAGCAGCCTACAAACAGGGGCCGAGACCCAGTACTTC.

The chain uses TRBV9 and TRBJ1-5, with a tentative D call TRBD1 (6 bases). This CDR3 has 16 residues. Per germline, CDR1 SGDLS and CDR2 YYNGEE. Trimming took 1 base from V and 4 from J, leaving 15 bases between them. The CDR3 is CASSVFGGKINQPQHF. DNA for the CDR3: TGTGCCAGCAGCGTATTCGGGGGCAAGATAAATCAGCCCCAGCATTTT.

This clonotype was found many times. The chain combines TRBV11-2 with TRBJ2-7; D not resolved. The length of the CDR3 is 15 residues. Germline assignment: CDR1 SGHAT and CDR2 FQNNGV. Between the trimmed V and J ends, which lost 2 bases and 2 bases, there was a span of 13 bases. The CDR3 here is CASSLHQRETYEQYF. The CDR3 DNA reads TGTGCCAGCAGCTTACATCAGCGAGAAACCTACGAGCAGTACTTC. Filled out from reference TRBV11-2 and TRBJ2-7, the complete variable domain reads EAGVAQSPRYKIIEKRQSVAFWCNPISGHATLYWYQQILGQGPKLLIQFQNNGVVDDSQLPKDRFSAERLKGVDSTLKIQPAKLEDSAVYLCASSLHQRETYEQYFGPGTRLTVT.

This clonotype was seen many times. The CDR3 DNA sequence: TGTGCCAGCAGTAATACAGGGAGCAACACTGAAGCTTTCTTT. It specifies CASSNTGSNTEAFF. The rearrangement links TRBV2 to TRBJ1-1; tentative D call: TRBD1 (6 bases). The ends were cut back, 5 bases at V and 2 bases at J, with 12 bases in the middle. CDR1 and CDR2 (germline): SNHLY, FYNNEI. The length of the CDR3 is 14 residues. Full variable domain (rest looked up from reference TRBV2 and TRBJ1-1): EPEVTQTPSHQVTQMGQEVILRCVPISNHLYFYWYRQILGQKVEFLVSFYNNEISEKSEIFDDQFSVERPDGSNFTLKIRSTKLEDSAMYFCASSNTGSNTEAFFGQGTRLTVV.

The sample holds a few counts of this clonotype. The chain combines TRBV7-2 with TRBJ1-5; D is unclear. CDR1 and CDR2 from the germline V gene are SGHTA and FQGNSA. This CDR3 region has 13 residues. The V gene lost 3 bases and the J gene lost 7 bases, with 10 bases spanning the gap. CDR3 in DNA: TGTGCCAGCAGCTTTACGGGGAGCCAGCCCCAGCATTTT. It translates to CASSFTGSQPQHF. The full variable domain, its missing parts supplied by reference TRBV7-2 and TRBJ1-5, is GAGVSQSPSNKVTEKGKDVELRCDPISGHTALYWYRQSLGQGLEFLIYFQGNSAPDKSGLPSDRFSAERTGGSVSTLTIQRTQQEDSAVYLCASSFTGSQPQHFGDGTRLSIL.

V and J are TRBV4-2 and TRBJ2-2; a possible D gene is TRBD2 (6 bases). V was trimmed by 0 bases and J by 4 bases, leaving 18 bases between them. The germline V gene has CDR1 LGHNA and CDR2 YNFKEQ. This CDR3 is 18 amino acids long. In nucleotides, the CDR3 is TGTGCCAGCAGCCAAGAAAGTATCAGGGAGGCCGGCACCGGGGAGCTGTTTTTT. This gives the protein CASSQESIREAGTGELFF.

DNA for the CDR3: TGTGCCAGTAGTACGGACAGAGGCCATCACTATGGCTACACCTTC. Its protein is CASSTDRGHHYGYTF. This rearrangement joins TRBV19 to TRBJ1-2; weak D call: TRBD1 (6 bases). Germline CDR1 LNHDA, CDR2 SQIVND (reference sequence). CDR3 length: 15 residues. The germline V and J ends were trimmed by 4 bases and 3 bases, with 15 bases remaining between them.

CDR3 coding DNA: TGCGCCAGCAGCTTGGCCCTTGGGGCGGGGGCCTACGAGCAGTACTTC. Protein: CASSLALGAGAYEQYF. The V call is TRBV5-1, the J call TRBJ2-7; 7 positions match TRBD2. The CDR3 length is 16 residues. CDR1 SGHRS and CDR2 YFSETQ come from the germline V gene. The V gene end was trimmed by 0 bases and the J gene end by 2 bases; junction bases not matched to a gene: 8.

This clonotype has a count of ten or more. This chain connects TRBV12-3 or TRBV12-4 to TRBJ2-2; the match to TRBD1 covers 8 bases. The trim removed 5 bases at V and 5 bases at J, leaving 7 bases unmatched. The CDR3 is made up of 15 amino acids. The CDR3 nucleotides read TGTGCCAGCAGTCGTGGGACAGGAGGGACCGGGGAGCTGTTTTTT. Residues: CASSRGTGGTGELFF.

The sample holds many counts of this clonotype. This sequence joins TRBV30 and TRBJ1-2; the match to TRBD1 covers 9 bases. The CDR3 length is 13 residues. The V segment lost 5 bases and the J segment 2 bases; nucleotides outside the gene matches: 3. Germline lookup yields CDR1 GTSNPN and CDR2 SVGIG (reference sequence). The CDR3 DNA is TGTGCCTGGGCCGGGACAGGGAACTATGGCTACACCTTC. Encoded protein: CAWAGTGNYGYTF.

This clonotype came up many times. The genes are TRBV12-5 and TRBJ1-5; D ambiguous. Trimming took off 3 bases at V and 7 bases at J, with 7 bases between the two ends. The CDR3 is 12 residues long. Germline V CDR1 and CDR2: LGHNT, FRNRAP. As DNA, the CDR3 is TGTGCTAGTGGTTTACGAGGGCAGCCCCAGCATTTT. Encoded protein: CASGLRGQPQHF.

This clonotype was picked up many times. The chain is built from TRBV7-9 and TRBJ2-5, with D uncertain. The germline V and J ends were trimmed by 3 bases and 0 bases, with 5 bases remaining between them. Germline V gives CDR1 SEHNR, CDR2 FQNEAQ (reference sequence). The CDR3 runs 13 residues. The CDR3 nucleotides are TGTGCCAGCAGCTTCCTGAACCAAGAGACCCAGTACTTC. This sequence encodes CASSFLNQETQYF.

This clonotype came up many times. The gene calls are TRBV20-1 and TRBJ1-1; D might be TRBD1 (5 bases). CDR1 DFQATT and CDR2 SNEGSKA come from the germline V gene (reference sequence). CDR3 size: 10 residues. The CDR3 DNA follows: TGCAGGGGGGTGGGCACTGAAGCTTTCTTT. Its protein product is CRGVGTEAFF.

The chain has TRBV27 and TRBJ1-6; tentatively, D is TRBD1 (5 bases). V lost 1 base and J 10 bases, leaving 17 bases between the germline ends. The CDR3 is made up of 16 amino acids. The germline V gene has CDR1 MNHEY and CDR2 SMNVEV (reference sequence). The CDR3 loop reads CASSLYLPNGGSPLHF. CDR3 sequence (DNA): TGTGCCAGCAGTTTATATCTGCCCAACGGGGGGTCACCCCTCCACTTT.

This clonotype was observed many times. The gene calls are TRBV12-3 or TRBV12-4 and TRBJ2-2; maybe TRBD1 (6 bases). Trimming left V 1 base short and J 3 bases short, with 9 bases between. There are 15 residues in the CDR3. The CDR3 sequence: CASSLGTAHTGELFF. The CDR3, as DNA: TGTGCCAGCAGTTTAGGGACAGCCCACACCGGGGAGCTGTTTTTT.

This chain uses TRBV6-1 with TRBJ1-1; D is unresolved. The CDR3 has 14 residues. Trimming cost V 6 bases and J 3 bases, with 14 bases left between them. Germline CDR1 is MNHNS and CDR2 is SASEGT. CDR3 sequence: CASSEIIRDTEAFF. Written as DNA, the CDR3 is TGTGCCAGCAGCGAAATCATCAGAGACACTGAAGCTTTCTTT.

The chain combines TRBV5-1 with TRBJ2-5; 9 bases are a match to TRBD1. From germline, CDR1 is SGHRS and CDR2 YFSETQ. Trimming cost V 4 bases and J 4 bases; bases outside gene matches: 5. This CDR3 comprises 14 residues. This CDR3 reads CASSTGQGLETQYF. CDR3 bases: TGCGCCAGCAGCACCGGACAGGGGCTAGAGACCCAGTACTTC.

The chain has TRBV12-3 or TRBV12-4 and TRBJ2-5; 8 bases match TRBD1. CDR3 length: 15 residues. V was clipped by 6 bases and J by 0 bases; unmatched bases: 6. CDR3 in DNA: TGTGCCAGCAGCCTTCAGGGACAGGACCAAGAGACCCAGTACTTC. Its translation is CASSLQGQDQETQYF.

In its sample, this clonotype was seen many times. The rearrangement links TRBV6-1 to TRBJ1-2; 8 bases fit TRBD1. Germline CDR1 reads MNHNS; CDR2 reads SASEGT. V shed 8 bases, J shed 7 bases, and the junction held 6 bases outside the gene matches. This CDR3 has 12 amino acids. The CDR3 coding sequence is TGTGCCAGCGACGGACAGGGCGGTGGCTACACCTTC. It translates to CASDGQGGGYTF.

This clonotype was recorded at least ten times. The chain joins TRBV2 to TRBJ2-2; no reliable D call. Trimming shortened V by 4 bases and J by 6 bases, and 15 bases separated the two germline ends. The CDR3 loop spans 15 amino acids. Per germline, CDR1 SNHLY and CDR2 FYNNEI. The CDR3 nucleotides read TGTGCCAGCAGTGTCGGGTCTGGCGGCTCCGGGGAGCTGTTTTTT. Amino acids: CASSVGSGGSGELFF.

This clonotype appeared many times. This chain connects TRBV27 to TRBJ2-7; 9 nucleotides align to TRBD2. The junction had 8 bases not matched to a gene; V was cut back by 5 bases and J by 3 bases. This CDR3 comprises 15 residues. From germline, CDR1 is MNHEY and CDR2 SMNVEV (reference sequence). The DNA for the CDR3 is TGTGCCAGCAGTGCGGGACTAGCTCCGGACTACGAGCAGTACTTC. Amino acid sequence: CASSAGLAPDYEQYF.

The chain employs TRBV6-1 and TRBJ2-7, with 8 nucleotides matching TRBD2. The CDR3 runs to 14 residues. Trimming at V came to 6 bases and at J to 4 bases, leaving 8 bases not matched to a gene. CDR1 is MNHNS, CDR2 SASEGT, per germline. The CDR3 region is CASRGAGEGYEQYF. The CDR3 bases are TGTGCCAGCAGGGGAGCGGGAGAAGGGTACGAGCAGTACTTC.

This clonotype was seen at least ten times. The rearrangement uses TRBV30 and TRBJ2-7; D is undetermined. The V gene lost 7 bases and the J gene lost 2 bases, with 12 bases spanning the gap. This CDR3 has 12 residues. Germline-derived CDR1 and CDR2 are GTSNPN and SVGIG (reference sequence). The CDR3 is CAYSNSPYEQYF. The CDR3 DNA reads TGTGCCTACAGTAACAGTCCCTACGAGCAGTACTTC.

This clonotype showed up many times. The gene calls are TRBV28 and TRBJ1-2, with 10 bases aligning to TRBD1. Trimming took 6 bases from V and 4 from J; bases not matched to a gene: 14. Per the germline V gene, CDR1 is MDHEN and CDR2 is SYDVKM. CDR3 size: 17 residues. The CDR3: CASSFHARTGGGYGYTF. As DNA, the CDR3 is TGTGCCAGCAGCTTTCACGCGAGGACAGGGGGGGGCTATGGCTACACCTTC.

This clonotype has at least ten counts. The rearrangement uses TRBV19 and TRBJ2-1; 11 bases agree with TRBD2. V was pared by 6 bases and J by 6 bases, with 4 bases of the junction left unmatched. Germline V gives CDR1 LNHDA, CDR2 SQIVND (reference sequence). This CDR3 spans 14 amino acids. This chain's CDR3 is CASSTSGRGNEQFF. As DNA, the CDR3 is TGTGCCAGTAGCACTAGCGGGAGAGGCAATGAGCAGTTCTTC.

This sequence joins TRBV20-1 and TRBJ2-3; TRBD1 matches at 7 bases. Germline lookup yields CDR1 DFQATT and CDR2 SNEGSKA (reference sequence). CDR3 size: 15 residues. Unmatched junction bases numbered 5, after V lost 0 bases and J lost 2 bases. CDR3 DNA sequence: TGCAGTGCTAGAGACCTACAGGGGTTCACAGATACGCAGTATTTT. This gives the protein CSARDLQGFTDTQYF.

To note about this clonotype: An end of the junction differs from the germline gene, which may be a read error. The chain carries TRBV9 and TRBJ1-2; 11 bases line up with TRBD1. Per the germline V gene, CDR1 is SGDLS and CDR2 is YYNGEE. This CDR3 has 15 amino acids. Here the CDR3 reads CVSSLGQGANYGYTF. CDR3 sequence (DNA): TGTGTCAGCAGCCTGGGACAGGGGGCTAACTATGGCTACACCTTC.

This clonotype was seen only a few times. The chain joins TRBV6-1 to TRBJ2-5; D is unclear. This CDR3 has 15 amino acids. The germline V and J ends were trimmed by 1 base and 5 bases, with 14 bases remaining between them. Germline lookup yields CDR1 MNHNS and CDR2 SASEGT. CDR3 loop: CASSEVYTGFETQYF. CDR3 in DNA: TGTGCCAGCAGTGAAGTATACACGGGTTTTGAGACCCAGTACTTC.

There are many counts of this clonotype. The chain is built from TRBV6-2 or TRBV6-3 and TRBJ2-7, with 9 bases fitting TRBD2. The CDR3 length is 15 residues. CDR1 is MNHEY and CDR2 is SVGEGT in the germline V gene. With 7 bases clipped from V and 5 bases from J, the junction kept 12 bases outside the gene matches. For the CDR3, the DNA is TGTGCCAGCAACGAGGTGGCTAGCGGGAAGGACGAGCAGTACTTC. This gives the protein CASNEVASGKDEQYF.

The table lists this clonotype with a count of one. The gene calls are TRBV28 and TRBJ2-7; no reliable D call. Germline loops: CDR1 MDHEN, CDR2 SYDVKM. This CDR3 has 14 residues. V was shortened by 6 bases and J by 3 bases, with 15 bases between the two germline ends. The CDR3, as DNA: TGTGCCAGCAGCCAGCCGCCTATCCACTACGAGCAGTACTTC. Protein sequence: CASSQPPIHYEQYF.